This T cell receptor (beta chain) comes out of a study of CD8 T cells in Susac syndrome. High-throughput TCR beta sequencing covered peripheral CD8+ and CD4+ T cells. Study conclusions and caveats: The CD4+ T cell repertoire of patients with Susac syndrome showed no detectable clonal expansion.

Reverse transcription of roughly 0.5 to 1 ug RNA was carried out with random hexamers. The TCR beta CDR3 was amplified by immunoSEQ multiplex PCR across 54 Vbeta, 13 Jbeta. TCRdb analysed the immunoSEQ multiplex PCR reads with MiXCR anew, one entry per CDR3 protein. The sample records about 180,000 distinct CDR3 sequences, approximately 94% being singletons. This clonotype was counted a single time. What it binds is unknown. The V gene's germline CDR1 is DFQATT and CDR2 SNEGSKA (reference sequence). CDR3 length: 13 residues. V dropped 4 bases and J dropped 4 bases, with 13 bases sitting between them. The TCR comes from a human donor with Susac syndrome. This chain joins TRBV20-1 and TRBJ1-1; tentative D call: TRBD1 (5 bases). The sequencing input was CD4+ T cells from PBMCs. CDR3 loop: CSAIRDGTTEAFF. CDR3 sequence (DNA): TGCAGTGCTATCCGGGACGGGACCACTGAAGCTTTCTTT.